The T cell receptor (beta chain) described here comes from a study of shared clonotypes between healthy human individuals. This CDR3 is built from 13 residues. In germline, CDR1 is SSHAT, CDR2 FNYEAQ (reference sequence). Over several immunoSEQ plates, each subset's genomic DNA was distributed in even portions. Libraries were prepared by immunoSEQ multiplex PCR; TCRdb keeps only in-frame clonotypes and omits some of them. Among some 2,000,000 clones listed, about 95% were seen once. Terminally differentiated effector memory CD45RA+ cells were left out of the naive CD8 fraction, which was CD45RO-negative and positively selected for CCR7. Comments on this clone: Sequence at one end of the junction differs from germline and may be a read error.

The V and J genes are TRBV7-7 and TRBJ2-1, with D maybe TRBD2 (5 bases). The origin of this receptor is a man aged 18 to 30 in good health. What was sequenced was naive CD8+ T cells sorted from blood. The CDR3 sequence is CASSLFLAAEQFF. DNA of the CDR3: TGTGCTAGCAGCTTATTTCTAGCAGCCGAGCAGTTCTTC.